Listed below are T cell receptor beta chains from one sample, sequenced in a study of T-cell memory formation after mild COVID-19. MiXCR, run by TCRdb on the 5' RACE reads, gives a single entry per CDR3 protein. The table lists 200,000 to 250,000 distinct CDR3 sequences, more than 8% of them singletons. The sample was PBMCs or a T cell subset sorted from them (not recorded which). These receptors were taken from a man aged 18 to 29 who had mild COVID-19 (a few samples of this study predate the infection). Cell type and time point are not known. Each CDR3 is given with its conserved first and last residue. The order of the fields is D gene, J gene, clone size, V gene, CDR3 protein, CDR3 DNA. A D gene is named only where the DNA matches it firmly. The size of a clone is reported for some rows only, either as once, few or many, or as a class for expanded clones.

. | TRBJ2-5 | many | TRBV29-1 | CSVEEGGRETQYF | TGCAGCGTTGAAGAGGGGGGCCGGGAGACCCAGTACTTC
TRBD2 | TRBJ2-1 | many | TRBV5-6 | CASSLGLAGSYNEQFF | TGTGCCAGCAGCCTAGGACTAGCGGGCTCCTACAATGAGCAGTTCTTC
. | TRBJ1-5 | . | TRBV20-1 | CSASGNQPQHF | TGCAGTGCTAGCGGTAATCAGCCCCAGCATTTT
TRBD1 | TRBJ1-3 | . | TRBV9 | CASSVLVTGPGNTIYF | TGTGCCAGCAGCGTATTGGTGACAGGGCCTGGAAACACCATATATTTT
. | TRBJ1-1 | few | TRBV12-3/TRBV12-4 | CASSLAGKLAFF | TGTGCCAGCAGTTTAGCGGGGAAGTTGGCTTTCTTT
. | TRBJ2-5 | . | TRBV5-4 | CASSAGQSQETQYF | TGTGCCAGCAGCGCGGGACAGTCCCAAGAGACCCAGTACTTC
TRBD1 | TRBJ2-3 | . | TRBV29-1 | CSVGGAGGFTDTQYF | TGCAGCGTTGGGGGGGCAGGGGGCTTCACAGATACGCAGTATTTT
TRBD2 | TRBJ2-3 | few | TRBV7-2 | CASSLGASGGASTDTQYF | TGTGCCAGCAGCTTAGGGGCTAGCGGGGGCGCTAGCACAGATACGCAGTATTTT
. | TRBJ2-5 | . | TRBV5-1 | CASSYYSRLDSGETQYF | TGCGCCAGCAGCTACTATAGTCGGCTCGACTCAGGAGAGACCCAGTACTTC
. | TRBJ1-2 | few | TRBV4-2 | CASSLDRLNYGYTF | TGTGCCAGCAGCCTAGACAGGCTTAACTATGGCTACACCTTC
TRBD1 | TRBJ1-4 | . | TRBV7-8 | CASSLSSGGGIFNEKLFF | TGTGCCAGCAGCTTATCTTCAGGGGGCGGTATTTTTAATGAAAAACTGTTTTTT
. | TRBJ2-1 | . | TRBV29-1 | CSVSPWGEPYNEQFF | TGCAGCGTTTCCCCCTGGGGGGAGCCCTACAATGAGCAGTTCTTC
. | TRBJ2-1 | . | TRBV7-9 | CASSNPPLVGGSGNEQFF | TGTGCCAGCAGCAATCCCCCCCTCGTGGGGGGCAGCGGCAATGAGCAGTTCTTC
TRBD1 | TRBJ1-4 | many | TRBV5-1 | CASSSGTGDEKLFF | TGCGCCAGCAGCTCTGGGACAGGGGATGAAAAACTGTTTTTT
. | TRBJ1-6 | . | TRBV12-3/TRBV12-4 | CASSLQGPYNSPLHF | TGTGCCAGCAGTTTACAGGGACCCTATAATTCACCCCTCCACTTT
. | TRBJ1-5 | few | TRBV20-1 | CSARFRVNQPQHF | TGCAGTGCTAGATTCAGGGTAAATCAGCCCCAGCATTTT
. | TRBJ2-3 | . | TRBV7-3 | CASSPDSSSTDTQYF | TGTGCCAGCAGCCCGGACTCTTCTAGCACAGATACGCAGTATTTT
. | TRBJ1-1 | few | TRBV6-5 | CASSYQGLKNTEAFF | TGTGCCAGCAGTTACCAAGGGTTAAAGAACACTGAAGCTTTCTTT
. | TRBJ2-3 | few | TRBV7-2 | CASSKRTSDPDTQYF | TGTGCCAGCAGTAAGCGGACAAGCGATCCAGATACGCAGTATTTT
. | TRBJ2-1 | many | TRBV3-1 | CASSQDLRGQFF | TGTGCCAGCAGCCAAGATTTGAGGGGGCAGTTCTTC
. | TRBJ2-2 | . | TRBV7-3 | CASSLTRDRELFF | TGTGCCAGCAGCTTAACCAGGGACAGGGAGCTGTTTTTT
. | TRBJ1-1 | once | TRBV5-1 | CASSLDPEALNTEAFF | TGCGCCAGCAGCTTGGATCCAGAGGCCTTGAACACTGAAGCTTTCTTT
TRBD2 | TRBJ2-3 | few | TRBV19 | CASSTGGGAGGDTQYF | TGTGCCAGTAGTACGGGCGGGGGGGCCGGCGGGGATACGCAGTATTTT
TRBD1 | TRBJ1-2 | few | TRBV5-1 | CASRGATGGHTNYGYTF | TGCGCCAGTAGAGGGGCGACAGGGGGCCATACTAACTATGGCTACACCTTC
TRBD1 | TRBJ1-5 | few | TRBV20-1 | CSAYRQQGLGQPQHF | TGCAGTGCTTACCGACAACAGGGGTTGGGACAGCCCCAGCATTTT
. | TRBJ2-1 | . | TRBV2 | CASSARGGTGNLINEQFF | TGTGCCAGCAGTGCCCGGGGGGGGACAGGAAATTTAATCAATGAGCAGTTCTTC
TRBD1 | TRBJ2-3 | few | TRBV7-3 | CASSLMMGVGDRENTQYF | TGTGCCAGCAGCTTAATGATGGGGGTAGGAGACAGGGAAAATACGCAGTATTTT
. | TRBJ1-2 | few | TRBV6-5 | CASSYSYETRYGYTF | TGTGCCAGCAGTTACTCCTATGAGACAAGATATGGCTACACCTTC
. | TRBJ2-2 | few | TRBV20-1 | CSASLQDTGELFF | TGCAGTGCTAGTCTACAGGACACCGGGGAGCTGTTTTTT
. | TRBJ1-1 | few | TRBV7-9 | CASSLSPLNTEAFF | TGTGCCAGCAGCTTATCCCCTCTGAACACTGAAGCTTTCTTT
. | TRBJ1-2 | . | TRBV7-2 | CASSLEASYTF | TGTGCCAGCAGCTTAGAGGCTAGCTACACCTTC
. | TRBJ1-1 | many | TRBV5-6 | CASSLWGDRAFF | TGTGCCAGCAGCTTGTGGGGGGATCGAGCTTTCTTT
. | TRBJ1-3 | few | TRBV4-3 | CASSQDRGARNTIYF | TGCGCCAGCAGCCAAGATCGGGGGGCTAGAAACACCATATATTTT
TRBD1 | TRBJ1-1 | . | TRBV20-1 | CSVSTGGNTEAFF | TGCAGTGTTTCGACAGGGGGTAACACTGAAGCTTTCTTT
. | TRBJ1-6 | few | TRBV4-1 | CASGQSLYNSPLHF | TGCGCCAGCGGACAGAGCCTCTATAATTCACCCCTCCACTTT
TRBD1 | TRBJ1-4 | . | TRBV4-1 | CASSQPWTGYNEKLFF | TGCGCCAGCAGCCAACCCTGGACAGGGTACAATGAAAAACTGTTTTTT
. | TRBJ2-7 | many | TRBV5-1 | CASTRGSEQYF | TGCGCCAGCACCAGAGGAAGCGAGCAGTACTTC
TRBD1 | TRBJ2-1 | . | TRBV2 | CASSPPGGRTGDEQFF | TGTGCCAGCAGCCCCCCTGGTGGGCGGACAGGGGATGAGCAGTTCTTC
TRBD1 | TRBJ2-7 | many | TRBV7-2 | CASSSQAGTGLHEQYF | TGTGCCAGCAGCTCCCAAGCCGGGACAGGGTTACACGAGCAGTACTTC
TRBD1 | TRBJ1-6 | . | TRBV6-5 | CASRAIRDRAVSGSPIHF | TGTGCCAGCAGGGCCATCCGGGACAGGGCTGTTAGCGGGTCACCCATCCACTTT
. | TRBJ1-5 | . | TRBV28 | CASSLLEQPQHF | TGTGCCAGCAGTTTATTGGAGCAGCCCCAGCATTTT
TRBD1 | TRBJ2-5 | few | TRBV24-1 | CATSVTQGALETQYF | TGTGCCACCAGTGTCACCCAGGGGGCACTGGAGACCCAGTACTTC
TRBD1 | TRBJ1-2 | . | TRBV7-2 | CASSVNRGANYGYTF | TGTGCCAGCAGCGTGAACAGGGGAGCAAACTATGGCTACACCTTC
. | TRBJ2-3 | . | TRBV5-4 | CASSSSRIDTQYF | TGTGCCAGCAGCTCCAGCCGGATAGATACGCAGTATTTT
. | TRBJ2-1 | many | TRBV11-2 | CASSSGGRSYNEQFF | TGTGCCAGCAGCTCCGGGGGACGCTCCTACAATGAGCAGTTCTTC
TRBD1 | TRBJ2-5 | . | TRBV7-8 | CASSPDRASIETQYF | TGTGCCAGCAGCCCGGACAGGGCGTCAATTGAGACCCAGTACTTC
. | TRBJ2-5 | many | TRBV5-5 | CASSLGREETQYF | TGTGCTAGCAGCTTAGGAAGGGAAGAGACCCAGTACTTC
TRBD1 | TRBJ1-5 | few | TRBV6-1 | CASSEVGTGSYSNQPQHF | TGTGCCAGCAGTGAAGTTGGGACAGGGTCTTATAGCAATCAGCCCCAGCATTTT
. | TRBJ1-2 | . | TRBV5-4 | CASSETANYGYTF | TGTGCCAGCAGCGAGACAGCTAACTATGGCTACACCTTC
. | TRBJ1-2 | few | TRBV3-1 | CASSQGQEGYTF | TGTGCCAGCAGCCAGGGACAAGAAGGCTACACCTTC
TRBD2 | TRBJ2-1 | many | TRBV2 | CASSRAGGSYNEQFF | TGTGCCAGCAGTCGAGCGGGGGGCTCCTACAATGAGCAGTTCTTC
TRBD2 | TRBJ2-5 | few | TRBV5-6 | CASTFTGRGTETQYF | TGTGCCAGCACCTTTACCGGGCGGGGGACAGAGACCCAGTACTTC
TRBD1 | TRBJ2-3 | few | TRBV24-1 | CATSEPGGGSTDTQYF | TGTGCCACCAGTGAACCAGGGGGCGGGAGCACAGATACGCAGTATTTT
. | TRBJ1-2 | . | TRBV5-1 | CASSLDADSYGYTF | TGCGCCAGCAGCTTGGATGCGGACAGCTATGGCTACACCTTC
. | TRBJ1-1 | . | TRBV11-3 | CASSSGPPLGEAFF | TGTGCCAGCAGCTCGGGACCGCCCTTGGGTGAAGCTTTCTTT